Here is one TCR beta chain with its context. In the original analysis: Cell counts per sample came from amplifying reference gene primers. Here immunoSEQ multiplex PCR was the method, and the copy in TCRdb shows in-frame clones only, minus some. V and J calls and clone size come straight from that table; D and trimming were deduced from the DNA. The sample shows about 150,000 clones, under 90% of them seen only once. This sample was taken from a study of blood T cell repertoires in COVID-19. Study-level information: The analysed material was cDNA or gDNA that came from T cells, B-cell-depleted T cells, or PBMCs.

CDR1 and CDR2 from the germline V gene are MNHEY and SVGAGI. The CDR3 is 15 amino acids. V was trimmed by 6 bases and J by 0 bases, leaving 15 bases between them. Sequenced input: PBMCs or T cells enriched from blood (not recorded which). The J gene is TRBJ2-7, the V gene TRBV6-5; a weak D match, TRBD1 (5 bases). The TCR was taken from a middle-aged man who had recovered from COVID-19. The CDR3 protein is CASRLGHINSYEQYF. CDR3 nucleotide sequence: TGTGCCAGCAGATTAGGACATATCAACTCCTACGAGCAGTACTTC.